This T cell receptor (beta chain) comes out of a study of T cells in Graves' hyperthyroidism and ophthalmopathy. RNA transcripts gave rise to amplified TCR beta CDR3 regions. The HTBI primer set was used in a first-round RT-PCR of the TCR CDR3. TCRdb reprocessed the multiplex PCR reads via MiXCR and lists one record per CDR3 protein. The sample has hundreds of thousands of distinct CDR3 sequences; 46% are singletons. CDR1 and CDR2 from the germline V gene are SGHAT and FQDESV (reference sequence). This CDR3 region has 16 residues. The V and J ends lost 0 bases and 3 bases, in that order; junction bases with no gene match: 4. Over 18 months, lack of ophthalmopathy progression marked Graves' hyperthyroidism as stable. In making diagnoses, clinical symptoms, serum thyroxine and TRAb, thyroid ultrasound and orbital computed tomography were all used. As concerns this clonotype: Antigen specificity is unknown.

Study-wide results and caveats: Most expanded thyroid clonotypes above 0.001 recurred in blood. Ophthalmopathy could be told apart from stable hyperthyroidism with a 13 V-J model.

The specimen was peripheral blood or thyroid tissue (not recorded which). The source of this sequence is a woman aged 18 to 35 with Graves' hyperthyroidism. The chain recombines TRBV11-1 with TRBJ2-7; 11 bases fit TRBD2. The CDR3 region is CASSLARLAGYYEQYF. CDR3 nucleotide sequence: TGTGCCAGCAGCTTAGCAAGACTAGCGGGATACTACGAGCAGTACTTC.